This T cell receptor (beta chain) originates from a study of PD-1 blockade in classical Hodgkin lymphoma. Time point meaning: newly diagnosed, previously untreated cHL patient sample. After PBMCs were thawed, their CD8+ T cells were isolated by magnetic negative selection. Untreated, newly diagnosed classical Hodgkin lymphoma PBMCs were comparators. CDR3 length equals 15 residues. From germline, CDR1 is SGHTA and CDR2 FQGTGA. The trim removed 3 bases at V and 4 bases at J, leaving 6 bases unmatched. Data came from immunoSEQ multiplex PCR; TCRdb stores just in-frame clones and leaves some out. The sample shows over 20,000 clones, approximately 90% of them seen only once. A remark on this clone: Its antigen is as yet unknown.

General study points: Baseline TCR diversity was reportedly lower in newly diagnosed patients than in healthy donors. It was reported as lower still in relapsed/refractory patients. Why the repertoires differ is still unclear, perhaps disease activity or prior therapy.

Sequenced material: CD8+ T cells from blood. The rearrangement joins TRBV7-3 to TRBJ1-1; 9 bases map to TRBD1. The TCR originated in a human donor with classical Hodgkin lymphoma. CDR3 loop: CASSFTGGAGTEAFF. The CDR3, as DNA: TGTGCCAGCAGCTTTACAGGGGGCGCGGGCACTGAAGCTTTCTTT.